The T cell receptor (beta chain) under discussion was sequenced for a study of blood T cells in healthy people across ages (dated by TCRdb to between 2015 and 2016). As for the study more broadly: In model experiments, roughly one uniquely barcoded TCR beta cDNA molecule per two T cells was captured by template switching. To track age-related changes in TCR beta repertoire diversity, the study relied on deep sequencing normalized with unique cDNA molecular identifiers. Four age groups were formed from the donors: young (average approximately 15 years), middle-aged (around 37), aged (more than 55) and long-lived (about 75). Two additional independent replicas of 1 million unique cDNA reads from the same blood draw were analyzed for two donors (one aged 18 to 29 and one aged 80 or older).

This clonotype was counted only a few times. Its antigen is currently not known. Nothing much larger sits one base from this clone, and base qualities are not available. General study outcomes and caveats: There was a strong correlation between observed TCR beta diversity and the percentage of naive T cells measured by flow cytometry. As age increased, observed TCR beta diversity per million T cells dropped in a roughly linear way, and a significant reduction was already evident by age approximately 40. Bulk unsorted PBMC profiling prevented conclusive comparison of naive and antigen-experienced compartments. Total diversity estimates from one million sequenced T cells were considered lower bounds and underestimates. Because donor CMV infection status was unknown, age-related changes in expanded clonotypes were potentially confounded. Compared with the aged group, the long-lived group had more naive CD4+ T cells, fewer expanded clones and increased TCR diversity, suggesting age selection.

Library method: 5' RACE. TCRdb records Illumina HiSeq 2500 as the sequencer. The second PCR ran for roughly 7 to 11 cycles and used a J-beta primer mix along with a sample-barcoded 5' primer. A unique molecular identifier was introduced onto each TCR beta cDNA molecule by a template-switch 5' adaptor carrying 12 random nucleotides. At least 3 million CDR3-containing paired-end reads were obtained from each sample. First-strand cDNA was synthesized from all RNA with the Mint cDNA synthesis kit, primed by a TRBC-specific oligonucleotide. After uracil-DNA glycosylase treatment, a first 18-cycle PCR used universal primers M1SS and BC2_uni_R on all cDNA. Per the authors' processing: For normalization, 1 million high-quality reads, each with a distinct molecular identifier, were randomly selected from each sample. Reads with shared molecular identifiers were discarded instead of being binned into consensus sequences. MiTCR, run with a Q25 quality threshold and the strictest error-elimination algorithm, handled CDR3 identification, clonotype clustering and error correction. A nonparametric unseen species model with Euler transformation was used to estimate a lower bound on total TCR beta diversity. The public reads were quality trimmed at Q25 with fastp and then assembled into clones with MiXCR by TCRdb, keeping productive beta chains. Rows merge per CDR3 protein into single entries with the most common DNA and genes. TCRdb's processing, not the authors', yielded these V and J calls. Present in this sample are approximately 800,000 distinct CDR3 sequences, around 25% of which were seen just once. Roughly 3.8% of the sample comes from the top ten.

Donors were 30 to 45 systemically healthy Caucasian individuals from Russia aged roughly 6 to 95 years. Each donor gave approximately 9.4 milliliters of peripheral blood, drawn into EDTA-treated Vacutainer tubes. Ficoll-Paque density-gradient centrifugation was used to isolate PBMCs, with at least 6 million per sample. Trizol reagent was used to extract total RNA from PBMCs, with at least 5.5 micrograms per sample. The percentages of naive CD45RAhigh/CD27high T cells were determined by flow cytometry on a PBMC aliquot from every donor. This sample also appeared in a second study, on T cells of mothers and their children. As the second publication notes: Donors were nine systemically healthy Caucasian individuals: three mothers and their six children. cDNA synthesis consumed the entire amount of extracted RNA, loaded at approximately 1.6 ug RNA in each 15 ul reaction. In the second PCR, sample barcodes and 2-4 random nucleotides were introduced via the M1S primer. Over 8.5 million TCR beta CDR3 reads came from each mother, compared with around 3 million reads from each child. Thymic selection similarly shapes TCR recombination output in related and unrelated pairs, with minor effect from inherited differences. Normalized repertoire overlap was always slightly but never significantly higher in related than unrelated mother-child pairs. No persistent microchimeric T cell clones were detected, at a sensitivity of 90 to 100 clones per million clonotypes. The study used deep NGS to compare TCR beta repertoires of mothers and children, seeking features distinguishing related mother-child pairs from unrelated individuals. The mean age was roughly 36 +/- 4 years for the mothers and approximately 11 +/- 4 years for the children. Libraries were sequenced on Illumina HiSeq 2000 with 100+100 nt paired-end reads after adapter ligation with NEBNext reagents. To prevent cross-contamination, the mother and child libraries were prepared one month apart and sequenced in separate runs. For each donor, somewhere between about 450,000 and 2,100,000 distinct TCR beta clonotypes were identified. Naive TCR beta clonotypes were estimated from low-frequency clonotypes matched to each donor's FACS-determined naive share, without sorting.

The sample consisted of blood. The sequence came from a boy under 18 in good health.

At the DNA level, the sequence is TGCGCCAGCAGCCAAGATAAGGCCGCGATCAACACTGAAGCTTTCTTT. This is translated as CASSQDKAAINTEAFF. The chain joins TRBV4-3 to TRBJ1-1; the D gene cannot be resolved reliably. Counted from cysteine to phenylalanine, this CDR3 has 16 amino acids. Only the CDR3 DNA stays, 48 bases, in frame from base 1. At the junction V is shortened by 0 bases and J by 2 bases, with 13 bases in between. According to the germline V gene, CDR1 reads LGHNA and CDR2 reads YSLEER.